This T cell receptor beta chain was sequenced during a study of blood T cells in healthy people across ages. The individuals who served as donors were healthy Caucasians living in Russia, aged about 6 to 95. Germline values: CDR1 PRHDT, CDR2 FYEKMQ (reference sequence). Trimming removed 1 base from V and 4 bases from J, with 17 bases in between. The CDR3 is 17 amino acids. Sample-barcoded 5' priming and a J-beta primer mix drove a second PCR of 7 to 11 cycles. Each CDR3 protein is one row after TCRdb ran MiXCR on the 5' RACE reads. In the table there are some 1.7 million distinct CDR3 sequences, 28% of which are singletons. This clonotype was seen repeatedly, ten times or more.

The chain couples TRBV13 to TRBJ2-4, with D perhaps TRBD1 (5 bases). What was sequenced was blood. The TCR sequence derives from a woman aged 25 to 45 in good health. The CDR3 region is CASSLVRQSNRKNIQYF. The CDR3 coding sequence is TGTGCCAGCAGCTTAGTTCGACAGAGCAACCGTAAAAACATTCAGTACTTC.